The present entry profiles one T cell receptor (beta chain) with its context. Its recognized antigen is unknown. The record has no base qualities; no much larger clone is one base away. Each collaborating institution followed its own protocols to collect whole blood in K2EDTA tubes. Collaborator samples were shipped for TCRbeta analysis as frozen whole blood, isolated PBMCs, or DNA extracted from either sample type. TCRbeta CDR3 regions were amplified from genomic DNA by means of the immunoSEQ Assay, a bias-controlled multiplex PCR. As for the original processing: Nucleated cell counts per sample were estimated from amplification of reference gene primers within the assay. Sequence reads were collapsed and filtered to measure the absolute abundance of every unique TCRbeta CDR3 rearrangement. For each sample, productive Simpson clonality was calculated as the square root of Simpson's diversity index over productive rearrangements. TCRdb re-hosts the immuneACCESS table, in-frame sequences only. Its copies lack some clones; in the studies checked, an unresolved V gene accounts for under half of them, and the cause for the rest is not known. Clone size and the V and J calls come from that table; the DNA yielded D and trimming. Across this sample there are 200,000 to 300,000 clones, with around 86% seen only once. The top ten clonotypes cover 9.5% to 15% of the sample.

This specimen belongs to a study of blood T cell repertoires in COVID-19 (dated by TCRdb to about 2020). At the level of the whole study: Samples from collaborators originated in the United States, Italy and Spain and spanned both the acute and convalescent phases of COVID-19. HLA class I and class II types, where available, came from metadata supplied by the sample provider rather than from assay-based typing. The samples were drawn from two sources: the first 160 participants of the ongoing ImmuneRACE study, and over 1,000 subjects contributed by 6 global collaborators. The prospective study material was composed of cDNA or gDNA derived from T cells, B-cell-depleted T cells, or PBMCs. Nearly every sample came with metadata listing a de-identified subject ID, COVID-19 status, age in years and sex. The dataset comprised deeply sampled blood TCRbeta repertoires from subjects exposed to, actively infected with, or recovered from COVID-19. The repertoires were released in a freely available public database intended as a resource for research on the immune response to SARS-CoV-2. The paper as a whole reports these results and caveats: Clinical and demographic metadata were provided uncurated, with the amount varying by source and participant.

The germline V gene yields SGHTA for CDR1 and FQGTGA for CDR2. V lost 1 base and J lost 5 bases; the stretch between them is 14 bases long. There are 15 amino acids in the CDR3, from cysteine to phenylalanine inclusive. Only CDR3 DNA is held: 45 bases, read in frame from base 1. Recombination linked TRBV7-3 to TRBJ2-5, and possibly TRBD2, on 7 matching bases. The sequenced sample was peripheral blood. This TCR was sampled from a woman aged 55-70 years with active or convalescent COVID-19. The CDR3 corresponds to CASSLSGGQGETQYF. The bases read TGTGCCAGCAGCTTAAGCGGGGGCCAGGGGGAGACCCAGTACTTC.